These 4 T cell receptor beta chains originate from one sample sequenced in a study of blood T cells in healthy people across ages. A J-beta primer mix and a sample-barcoded 5' primer were used in a second PCR of roughly 6 to 12 cycles. TCRdb reprocessed the 5' RACE reads via MiXCR and lists one record per CDR3 protein. The sample includes over 950,000 distinct CDR3 sequences, 35% to 40% of them seen just once. The sequenced sample was blood. Every receptor here comes from a young man in good health.

Remarks on this clonotype: The junction shows a germline mismatch at one end, possibly a read error. The gene calls are TRBV20-1 and TRBJ2-7; 8 bases match TRBD1. Germline V gene sequence: CDR1 DFQATT, CDR2 SNEGSKA (reference sequence). CDR3 size: 13 residues. DNA for the CDR3: TGCAGTGCCAGAGGACAGGGCTCCTACGAGCAGTACTTC. Its protein product is CSARGQGSYEQYF.

This clonotype was seen a few times. This sequence joins TRBV20-1 and TRBJ2-3, with 7 bases that match TRBD1. Germline V gene sequence: CDR1 DFQATT, CDR2 SNEGSKA (reference sequence). The CDR3 contains 13 residues. The junction had 7 bases not matched to a gene; V was cut back by 7 bases and J by 3 bases. The CDR3 region has the DNA TGCAGTGGCCGGGACAGACCGACAGATACGCAGTATTTT. Amino acid sequence: CSGRDRPTDTQYF.

The chain couples TRBV7-3 to TRBJ2-1, with D uncertain. The CDR3 covers 13 residues. V was pared by 5 bases and J by 3 bases, with 8 bases between. CDR1 and CDR2 from the germline V gene are SGHTA and FQGTGA. This chain's CDR3 is CASSTGRYNEQFF. The CDR3 nucleotides read TGTGCCAGCAGCACCGGACGCTACAATGAGCAGTTCTTC. Filled out from reference TRBV7-3 and TRBJ2-1, the complete variable domain reads GAGVSQTPSNKVTEKGKYVELRCDPISGHTALYWYRQSLGQGPEFLIYFQGTGAADDSGLPNDRFFAVRPEGSVSTLKIQRTERGDSAVYLCASSTGRYNEQFFGPGTRLTVL.

This clonotype came up a few times. The V and J genes are TRBV5-1 and TRBJ2-7, with TRBD1 as a possible D gene (6 bases). Trimming left V 4 bases short and J 9 bases short, with 14 bases between. CDR3 length: 12 amino acids. CDR1 is SGHRS and CDR2 is YFSETQ in the germline V gene. The CDR3 nucleotides are TGCGCCAGCAGCCCGGGACATCCGTGGCAGTACTTC. Translation: CASSPGHPWQYF. The whole variable domain, filled in from reference TRBV5-1 and TRBJ2-7, reads KAGVTQTPRYLIKTRGQQVTLSCSPISGHRSVSWYQQTPGQGLQFLFEYFSETQRNKGNFPGRFSGRQFSNSRSEMNVSTLELGDSALYLCASSPGHPWQYFGPGTRLTVT.